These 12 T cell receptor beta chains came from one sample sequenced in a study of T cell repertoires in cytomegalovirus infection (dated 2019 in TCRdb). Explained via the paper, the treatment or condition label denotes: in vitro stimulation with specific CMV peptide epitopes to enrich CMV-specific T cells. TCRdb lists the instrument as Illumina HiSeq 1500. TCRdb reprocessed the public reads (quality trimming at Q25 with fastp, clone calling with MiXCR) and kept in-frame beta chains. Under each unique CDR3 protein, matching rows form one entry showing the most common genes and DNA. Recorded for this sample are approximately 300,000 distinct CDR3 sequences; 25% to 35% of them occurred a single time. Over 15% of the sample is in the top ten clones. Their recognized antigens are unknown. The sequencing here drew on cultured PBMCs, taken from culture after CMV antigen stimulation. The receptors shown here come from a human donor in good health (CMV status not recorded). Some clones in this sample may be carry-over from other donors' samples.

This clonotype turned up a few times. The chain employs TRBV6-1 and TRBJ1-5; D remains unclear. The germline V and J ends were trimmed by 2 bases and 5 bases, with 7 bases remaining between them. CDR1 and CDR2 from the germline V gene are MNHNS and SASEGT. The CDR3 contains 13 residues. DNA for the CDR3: TGTGCCAGCAGTGAACAGAGCTATCAGCCCCAGCATTTT. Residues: CASSEQSYQPQHF.

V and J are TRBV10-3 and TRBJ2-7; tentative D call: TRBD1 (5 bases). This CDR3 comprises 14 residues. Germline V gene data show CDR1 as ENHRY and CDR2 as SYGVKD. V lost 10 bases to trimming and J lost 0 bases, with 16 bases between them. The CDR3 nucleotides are TGTGCCACAACTGCCCAGGACAACTCCTACGAGCAGTACTTC. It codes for CATTAQDNSYEQYF.

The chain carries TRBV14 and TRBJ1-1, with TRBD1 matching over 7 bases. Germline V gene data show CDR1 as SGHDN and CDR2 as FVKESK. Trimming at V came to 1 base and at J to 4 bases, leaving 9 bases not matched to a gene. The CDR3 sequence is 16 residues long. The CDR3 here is CASSQGWSRGGTEAFF. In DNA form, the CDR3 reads TGTGCCAGCAGCCAAGGGTGGTCCAGGGGGGGCACTGAAGCTTTCTTT. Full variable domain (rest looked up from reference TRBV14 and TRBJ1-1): EAGVTQFPSHSVIEKGQTVTLRCDPISGHDNLYWYRRVMGKEIKFLLHFVKESKQDESGMPNNRFLAERTGGTYSTLKVQPAELEDSGVYFCASSQGWSRGGTEAFFGQGTRLTVV.

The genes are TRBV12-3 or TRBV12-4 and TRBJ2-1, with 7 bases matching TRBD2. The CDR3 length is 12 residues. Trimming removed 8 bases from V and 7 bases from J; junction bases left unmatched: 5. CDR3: CASLTSWNEQFF. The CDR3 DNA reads TGTGCCAGCCTGACTAGCTGGAATGAGCAGTTCTTC.

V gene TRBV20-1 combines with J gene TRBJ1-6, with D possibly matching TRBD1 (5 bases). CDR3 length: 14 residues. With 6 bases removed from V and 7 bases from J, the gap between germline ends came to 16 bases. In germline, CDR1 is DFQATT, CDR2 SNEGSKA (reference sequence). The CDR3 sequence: CSAPGGGGNSPLHF. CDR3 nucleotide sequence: TGCAGTGCCCCAGGCGGCGGGGGGAATTCACCCCTCCACTTT.

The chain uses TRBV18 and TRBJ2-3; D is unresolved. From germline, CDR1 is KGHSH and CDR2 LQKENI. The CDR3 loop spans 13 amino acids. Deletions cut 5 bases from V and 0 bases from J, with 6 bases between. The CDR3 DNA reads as TGTGCCAGCTCAATGGACAGCACAGATACGCAGTATTTT. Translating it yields CASSMDSTDTQYF.

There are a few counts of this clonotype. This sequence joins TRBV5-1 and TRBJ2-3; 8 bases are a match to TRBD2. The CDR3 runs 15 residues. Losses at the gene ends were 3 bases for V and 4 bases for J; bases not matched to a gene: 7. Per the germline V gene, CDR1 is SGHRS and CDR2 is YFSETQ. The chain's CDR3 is CASSSESGGADTQYF. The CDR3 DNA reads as TGCGCCAGCAGCTCGGAGAGCGGGGGAGCAGATACGCAGTATTTT.

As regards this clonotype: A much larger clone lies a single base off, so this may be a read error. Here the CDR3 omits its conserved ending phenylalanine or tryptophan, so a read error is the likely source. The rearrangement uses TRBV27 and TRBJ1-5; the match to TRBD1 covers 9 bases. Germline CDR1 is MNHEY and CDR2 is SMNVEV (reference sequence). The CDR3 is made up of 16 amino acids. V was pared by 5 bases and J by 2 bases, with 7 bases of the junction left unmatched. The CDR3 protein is CASSTRRTGGNQPQHS. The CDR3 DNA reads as TGTGCCAGCAGTACCCGAAGGACAGGGGGCAATCAGCCCCAGCATTCT.

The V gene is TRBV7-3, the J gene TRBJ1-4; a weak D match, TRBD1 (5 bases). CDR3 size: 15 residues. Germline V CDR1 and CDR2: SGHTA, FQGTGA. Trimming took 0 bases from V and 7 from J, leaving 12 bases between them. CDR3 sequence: CASSLTGTRTEKLFF. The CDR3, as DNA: TGTGCCAGCAGCTTAACGGGGACGCGGACTGAAAAACTGTTTTTT.

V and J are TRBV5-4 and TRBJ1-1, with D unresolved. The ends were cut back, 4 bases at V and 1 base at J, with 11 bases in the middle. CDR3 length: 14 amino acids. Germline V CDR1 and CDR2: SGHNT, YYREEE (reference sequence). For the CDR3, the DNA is TGTGCCAGCAGCCGGAACATCGAGAACACTGAAGCTTTCTTT. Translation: CASSRNIENTEAFF. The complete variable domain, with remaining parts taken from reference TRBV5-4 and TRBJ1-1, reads ETGVTQSPTHLIKTRGQQVTLRCSSQSGHNTVSWYQQALGQGPQFIFQYYREEENGRGNFPPRFSGLQFPNYSSELNVNALELDDSALYLCASSRNIENTEAFFGQGTRLTVV.

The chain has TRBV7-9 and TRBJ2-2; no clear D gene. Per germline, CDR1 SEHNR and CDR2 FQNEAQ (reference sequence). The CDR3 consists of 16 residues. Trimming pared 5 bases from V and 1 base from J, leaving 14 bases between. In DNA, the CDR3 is TGTGCCAGCAGCGTCCGGATAGGGAAGAACACCGGGGAGCTGTTTTTT. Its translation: CASSVRIGKNTGELFF.

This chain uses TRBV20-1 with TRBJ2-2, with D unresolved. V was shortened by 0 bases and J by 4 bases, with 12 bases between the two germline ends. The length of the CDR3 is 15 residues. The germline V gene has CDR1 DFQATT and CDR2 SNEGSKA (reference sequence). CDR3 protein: CSAREANSGTGELFF. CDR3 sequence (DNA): TGCAGTGCTAGAGAGGCAAATTCGGGCACCGGGGAGCTGTTTTTT.